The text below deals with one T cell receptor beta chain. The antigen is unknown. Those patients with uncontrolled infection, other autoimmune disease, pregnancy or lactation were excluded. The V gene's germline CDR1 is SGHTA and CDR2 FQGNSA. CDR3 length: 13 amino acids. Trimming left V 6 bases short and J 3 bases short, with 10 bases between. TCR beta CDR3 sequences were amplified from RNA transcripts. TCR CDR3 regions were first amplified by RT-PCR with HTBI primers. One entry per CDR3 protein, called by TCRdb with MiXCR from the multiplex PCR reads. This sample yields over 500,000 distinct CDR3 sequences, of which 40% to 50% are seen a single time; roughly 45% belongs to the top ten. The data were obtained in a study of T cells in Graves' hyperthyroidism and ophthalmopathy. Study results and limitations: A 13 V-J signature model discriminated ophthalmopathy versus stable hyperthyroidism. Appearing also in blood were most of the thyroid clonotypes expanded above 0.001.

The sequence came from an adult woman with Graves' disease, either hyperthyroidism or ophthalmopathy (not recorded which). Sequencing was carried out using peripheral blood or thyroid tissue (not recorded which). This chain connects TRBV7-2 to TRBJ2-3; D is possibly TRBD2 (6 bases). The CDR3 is CASRPGGTDTQYF. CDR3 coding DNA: TGTGCCAGCAGGCCCGGGGGAACAGATACGCAGTATTTT.